This T cell receptor (beta chain) was profiled in a study of CD8 T cells in ankylosing spondylitis (dated by TCRdb to 2015 to 2018). Study-wide context: The study set out to find disease-linked TCR variants by profiling T cell receptor beta repertoires in ankylosing spondylitis patients and healthy donors. In total, the full study cohort was made up of some 100 healthy donors and approximately 27 ankylosing spondylitis patients. Peripheral blood was sampled, and synovial fluid was additionally collected from ankylosing spondylitis patients.

This clonotype was found many times. Its cognate antigen has yet to be identified. The sample holds no much larger clone one base away, and base qualities are not on file. The full study reports these points: Some motif variants had previously been reported in the synovial fluid and blood of reactive arthritis patients, which suggests shared mechanisms of disease initiation. The disease-linked clones were reported to be significantly enriched in matched synovial fluid samples from ankylosing spondylitis patients. In peripheral blood, the disease-linked clones were found at relatively low frequencies and had a CD8+ phenotype. A TCR beta motif made up of several highly homologous amino acid variants appeared to be characteristic of blood from ankylosing spondylitis patients.

Deletion took 6 bases off V and 7 bases off J, with a span of 18 bases between the germline ends. Via the germline V gene, CDR1 is LGHNA and CDR2 YNFKEQ. The CDR3 goes from the cysteine to the phenylalanine over 15 residues. The read is trimmed to its CDR3 DNA, 45 bases read in frame from base 1. Sequencing was performed on an Illumina HiSeq 2500. TCR beta libraries were prepared by quantitative 5'-RACE with molecular barcodes. As for the original processing: To identify disease-linked TCR variants, a new computational method was used, one built on a probabilistic model of VDJ rearrangement. TCRdb reprocessed the public reads (quality trimming at Q25 with fastp, clone calling with MiXCR) and kept in-frame beta chains. Every distinct CDR3 protein forms one entry, paired with its most common genes and DNA. TCRdb, not the original authors, processed these V and J calls. Across this sample there are roughly 490,000 distinct CDR3 sequences, with under 5.5% seen only once. Of the sample, roughly 3.5% falls within the top ten clones.

Sequencing was performed on blood, either unsorted or a sorted T cell fraction (not recorded which). The chain is encoded by TRBV4-2 joined to TRBJ1-4; no D segment can be confidently identified. The sequence was collected from a male donor with ankylosing spondylitis. The DNA sequence is given as TGTGCCAGCAGACACGAAGGAAAGGGTTCTGAAAAACTGTTTTTT. Its translation is CASRHEGKGSEKLFF.